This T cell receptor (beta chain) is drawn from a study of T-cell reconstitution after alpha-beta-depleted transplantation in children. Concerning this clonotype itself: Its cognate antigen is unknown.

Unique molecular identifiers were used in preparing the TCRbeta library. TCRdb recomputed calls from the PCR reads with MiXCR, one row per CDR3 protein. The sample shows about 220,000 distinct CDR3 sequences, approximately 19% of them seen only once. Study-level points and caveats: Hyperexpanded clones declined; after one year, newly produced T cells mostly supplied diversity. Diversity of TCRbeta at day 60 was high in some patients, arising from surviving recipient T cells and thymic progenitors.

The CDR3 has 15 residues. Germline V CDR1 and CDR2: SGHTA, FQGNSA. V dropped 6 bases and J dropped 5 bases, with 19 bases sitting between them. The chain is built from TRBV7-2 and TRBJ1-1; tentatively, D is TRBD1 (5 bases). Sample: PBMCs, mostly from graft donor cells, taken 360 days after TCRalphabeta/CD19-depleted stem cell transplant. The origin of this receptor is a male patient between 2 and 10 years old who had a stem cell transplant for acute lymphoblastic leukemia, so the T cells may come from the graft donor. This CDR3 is CASRPDGTHVTEAFF. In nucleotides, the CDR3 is TGTGCCAGCAGACCGGACGGGACGCACGTTACTGAAGCTTTCTTT.